Below, one TCR beta chain is given with its context. Clones were sequenced by immunoSEQ multiplex PCR, and TCRdb holds only the in-frame ones, with some missing. This sample has hundreds of thousands of clones; around nine tenths occur once, and the top ten carry roughly 3.3%. This specimen comes from a study of blood T cell repertoires in COVID-19. The overall study: Nucleic acid was either cDNA or gDNA, and it came from T cells, B-cell-depleted T cells, or PBMCs.

CDR1 and CDR2 from the germline V gene are SGHTA and FQGNSA. V shed 4 bases, J shed 5 bases, and the junction held 14 bases outside the gene matches. The CDR3 runs 19 residues. Source material: peripheral blood. V usage is TRBV7-2 and J usage is TRBJ2-2; 12 positions match TRBD2. The sequence was obtained from a woman aged 18 to 35 who had recovered from COVID-19. CDR3 loop: CASSSPLAGGPQGTGELFF. Written as DNA, the CDR3 is TGTGCCAGCAGCTCCCCTCTAGCGGGAGGGCCTCAAGGGACCGGGGAGCTGTTTTTT.